This T cell receptor (beta chain) was profiled in a study of blood T cell repertoires in COVID-19. The data were produced by immunoSEQ multiplex PCR, yet TCRdb's version contains in-frame clones alone and is incomplete. The table includes about 190,000 clones, approximately 88% detected once. Looked up from germline, CDR1 is MGHDK and CDR2 is SYGVNS. V shed 5 bases and J shed 0 bases, with 19 bases lying between them. The CDR3 loop spans 18 amino acids. Adults between about 18 and 95 years of age took part from about 24 US areas. The sequence was collected from a woman younger than 45 who had recovered from COVID-19. The sequenced sample was PBMCs or T cells enriched from blood (not recorded which). This chain connects TRBV25-1 to TRBJ1-4; maybe TRBD1 (5 bases). The CDR3 is CASSPGEGRETTNEKLFF. The CDR3 coding sequence is TGTGCCAGCAGTCCTGGGGAAGGCAGGGAAACAACTAATGAAAAACTGTTTTTT.